Listed here are 19 T cell receptor beta chains from one sample, sequenced in a study of T-cell reconstitution after alpha-beta-depleted transplantation in children. Preparation of the TCRbeta library was carried out with unique molecular identifiers. TCRdb re-called the PCR reads with MiXCR, one entry per CDR3 protein. The table has about 690,000 distinct CDR3 sequences, roughly 17% seen once. Sequencing used PBMCs from the stem cell graft donor, obtained from the stem cell graft. Receptors originate from a human donor who donated a stem cell graft to a child with acute myeloid leukemia.

This chain uses TRBV12-3 or TRBV12-4 with TRBJ1-5, with no clear D. The CDR3 has 13 residues. Trimming pared 8 bases from V and 0 bases from J, leaving 8 bases between. The CDR3 loop reads CASREVSNQPQHF. DNA of the CDR3: TGTGCCAGCCGTGAGGTTAGCAATCAGCCCCAGCATTTT.

The chain is built from TRBV5-1 and TRBJ2-3; D is undetermined. This CDR3 region has 16 residues. The V gene's germline CDR1 is SGHRS and CDR2 YFSETQ. Between the trimmed V and J ends, which lost 0 bases and 2 bases, there was a span of 13 bases. CDR3 sequence reads: CASSLGAGEYTDTQYF. DNA of the CDR3: TGCGCCAGCAGCTTGGGGGCAGGAGAATACACAGATACGCAGTATTTT.

This clonotype was detected a few times. The CDR3 region has the DNA TGTGCCAGCAGCTCGCAGGGTTGGAGCAATCAGCCCCAGCATTTT. This encodes CASSSQGWSNQPQHF. The V call is TRBV7-2, the J call TRBJ1-5, with a tentative D call TRBD1 (5 bases). With 4 bases removed from V and 1 base from J, the gap between germline ends came to 11 bases. Germline V CDR1 and CDR2: SGHTA, FQGNSA. The CDR3 spans 15 residues.

This clonotype was counted many times. V usage is TRBV20-1 and J usage is TRBJ2-1, with 7 bases matching TRBD1. The J segment lost 4 bases and the V segment lost 6 bases, leaving 12 bases of the junction unmatched. This CDR3 spans 15 amino acids. From germline, CDR1 is DFQATT and CDR2 SNEGSKA (reference sequence). The CDR3 is CSASPGQAVYNEQFF. CDR3 in DNA: TGCAGTGCCTCCCCCGGACAGGCGGTTTACAATGAGCAGTTCTTC.

At least ten counts were recorded for this clonotype. This chain uses TRBV29-1 with TRBJ1-5, with a possible D match to TRBD1 (5 bases). The CDR3 extends over 14 amino acids. The V gene lost 2 bases and the J gene lost 1 base, with 9 bases spanning the gap. Germline values: CDR1 SQVTM, CDR2 ANQGSEA. CDR3 DNA: TGCAGCGTTGAAAACGAGGGGAGCAATCAGCCCCAGCATTTT. Encoded protein: CSVENEGSNQPQHF.

This clonotype was counted a single time. The rearrangement uses TRBV25-1 and TRBJ2-4, with 9 bases aligning to TRBD1. Trimming took 8 bases from V and 2 from J; bases not matched to a gene: 16. The germline V gene encodes CDR1 MGHDK and CDR2 SYGVNS. This CDR3 is 18 amino acids long. The CDR3 sequence: CASERSPRGTGTKNIQYF. The CDR3 DNA reads as TGTGCCAGCGAGAGGTCTCCACGAGGGACAGGGACCAAAAACATTCAGTACTTC.

The genes are TRBV6-1 and TRBJ1-6; D remains ambiguous. The germline CDR1 and CDR2 sequences are MNHNS and SASEGT. This CDR3 is 14 amino acids long. Between the trimmed V and J ends, which lost 2 bases and 11 bases, there was a span of 13 bases. The CDR3 DNA follows: TGTGCCAGCAGTGAATTAGGGTTGAGGACACCCCTCCACTTT. The encoded protein is CASSELGLRTPLHF.

This clonotype was seen many times. The rearrangement uses TRBV20-1 and TRBJ2-5, with TRBD2 matching 8 bases. This CDR3 region has 15 residues. Trimming took 6 bases from V and 1 from J; bases not matched to a gene: 10. Germline CDR1 is DFQATT and CDR2 is SNEGSKA (reference sequence). As DNA, the CDR3 is TGCAGTGCCCCTCGAGGCGGGGGGTTCCAAGAGACCCAGTACTTC. Its translation: CSAPRGGGFQETQYF.

The V call is TRBV20-1, the J call TRBJ1-5; 9 positions agree with TRBD1. Germline loops: CDR1 DFQATT, CDR2 SNEGSKA (reference sequence). The junction had 4 bases not matched to a gene; V was cut back by 1 base and J by 6 bases. This CDR3 contains 14 residues. The CDR3 DNA reads as TGCAGTGCTAGAGTGGACAGGGGAGGTCAGCCCCAGCATTTT. This sequence encodes CSARVDRGGQPQHF.

The chain combines TRBV29-1 with TRBJ2-7, with D tentatively TRBD2 (6 bases). V was trimmed by 7 bases and J by 3 bases, leaving 22 bases between them. The CDR3 consists of 15 residues. Germline lookup yields CDR1 SQVTM and CDR2 ANQGSEA. For the CDR3, the DNA is TGCAGCGCCACCGGCGCGGGGATTGACTACTACGAGCAGTACTTC. It encodes CSATGAGIDYYEQYF.

This clonotype was observed at least ten times. The V call is TRBV27, the J call TRBJ2-1, with TRBD1 matching over 9 bases. The CDR3 length is 15 residues. V lost 5 bases to trimming and J lost 2 bases; unmatched junction nucleotides: 4. Germline V gene data show CDR1 as MNHEY and CDR2 as SMNVEV (reference sequence). The CDR3 spells CASSRRTGAYNEQFF. The CDR3 bases are TGTGCCAGCAGTCGGAGGACAGGGGCCTACAATGAGCAGTTCTTC.

This clonotype was picked up a small number of times. The chain is built from TRBV24-1 and TRBJ1-2; D gene ambiguous. Trimming took off 0 bases at V and 5 bases at J, with 9 bases between the two ends. CDR1 KGHDR and CDR2 SFDVKD come from the germline V gene. The CDR3 has 14 residues. CDR3 DNA: TGTGCCACCAGTGATTTGCGGGCTGATTATGGCTACACCTTC. As protein: CATSDLRADYGYTF.

The V and J genes are TRBV12-3 or TRBV12-4 and TRBJ1-2; no definite D call. V was pared by 6 bases and J by 6 bases, with 17 bases between. The CDR3 is 14 amino acids. CDR3 DNA: TGTGCCAGCAGCTCCGGACTCAGCGATAATGGCTACACCTTC. Residues: CASSSGLSDNGYTF.

This clonotype was found many times. V gene TRBV20-1 combines with J gene TRBJ2-3, with 7 bases identical to TRBD1. Germline CDR1 reads DFQATT; CDR2 reads SNEGSKA (reference sequence). The J segment lost 8 bases and the V segment lost 3 bases, leaving 5 bases of the junction unmatched. This CDR3 spans 12 amino acids. CDR3 amino acids: CSARIQGSTQYF. The DNA of the CDR3 is TGCAGTGCTAGGATACAGGGGAGTACGCAGTATTTT.

The table lists this clonotype with many counts. V and J are TRBV7-9 and TRBJ2-7, with 11 bases matching TRBD2. The CDR3 extends over 15 amino acids. Germline CDR1 reads SEHNR; CDR2 reads FQNEAQ (reference sequence). Trimming took 2 bases from V and 2 from J; bases not matched to a gene: 2. CDR3 region: CASSLLAGGTYEQYV. Here the CDR3 DNA reads TGTGCCAGCAGCTTACTAGCGGGGGGCACCTACGAGCAGTACGTC.

This clonotype was found many times. V and J are TRBV29-1 and TRBJ1-1; TRBD1 is a possible D gene (6 bases). CDR3 length equals 12 residues. V gave up 8 bases and J gave up 0 bases, with 10 bases separating them. Germline V CDR1 and CDR2: SQVTM, ANQGSEA. CDR3 loop: CSCRTVNTEAFF. DNA for the CDR3: TGCAGCTGCCGGACAGTGAACACTGAAGCTTTCTTT.

This clonotype was recorded many times. This chain links TRBV29-1 with TRBJ1-2, with a weak D call TRBD1 (5 bases). Germline CDR1 SQVTM, CDR2 ANQGSEA. Trimming shortened V by 0 bases and J by 6 bases, and 11 bases separated the two germline ends. This CDR3 is built from 13 residues. CDR3 region: CSVEERGLNGYTF. The CDR3 DNA reads TGCAGCGTTGAAGAAAGGGGACTCAATGGCTACACCTTC. Full variable domain (missing parts from reference TRBV29-1 and TRBJ1-2): SAVISQKPSRDICQRGTSLTIQCQVDSQVTMMFWYRQQPGQSLTLIATANQGSEATYESGFVIDKFPISRPNLTFSTLTVSNMSPEDSSIYLCSVEERGLNGYTFGSGTRLTVV.

CDR3 in DNA: TGTGCCAGCAGTTACGATCGGCTGAAGGGTGCAGATACGCAGTATTTT. It encodes CASSYDRLKGADTQYF. This chain uses TRBV6-5 with TRBJ2-3; unclear D gene. The length of the CDR3 is 16 residues. Germline V gives CDR1 MNHEY, CDR2 SVGAGI. V lost 2 bases to trimming and J lost 4 bases, with 16 bases between them.

This clonotype was seen ten or more times. The chain recombines TRBV20-1 with TRBJ1-5; D ambiguous. This CDR3 has 13 amino acids. V lost 1 base, J lost 4 bases, and 8 bases lay in between. From germline, CDR1 is DFQATT and CDR2 SNEGSKA (reference sequence). CDR3 protein: CSARGAENQPQHF. DNA for the CDR3: TGCAGTGCTAGAGGGGCCGAAAATCAGCCCCAGCATTTT.